This T cell receptor beta chain was sequenced for a study of CDR3 diversity in severe acne. At least ten counts were recorded for this clonotype. TCRdb re-called the PCR reads through MiXCR, storing one row per CDR3 protein. This table holds over 100,000 distinct CDR3 sequences, approximately 47% found once. Between the trimmed V and J ends, which lost 0 bases and 5 bases, there was a span of 8 bases. Germline CDR1 SGDLS, CDR2 YYNGEE. This CDR3 has 13 amino acids. Sequenced input: blood. The V call is TRBV9, the J call TRBJ2-5; D not resolved. The receptor was derived from a male donor with acne. DNA for the CDR3: TGTGCCAGCAGCGTAGAGTCTAGTGAGACCCAGTACTTC. This translates into CASSVESSETQYF.